The clone carrying this TCR beta chain was seen a few times. The sample originates from a study of cytomegalovirus exposure and HLA in healthy donors. PCR used 60 Vbeta primers and 13 Jbeta primers. The method was immunoSEQ multiplex PCR; TCRdb's version includes in-frame clones alone and lacks a portion of them. The top ten clones hold 1.8% of a sample with about 220,000 clones, more than 60% of them seen once. Germline assignment: CDR1 SGHDN and CDR2 FVKESK. This CDR3 is built from 19 residues. V was clipped by 0 bases and J by 5 bases, with 25 bases between them. The V call is TRBV14, the J call TRBJ1-2, with a possible D match to TRBD1 (6 bases). The sample was PBMCs. The receptor was isolated from a woman younger than 45 in good health and CMV-seronegative. CDR3 coding DNA: TGTGCCAGCAGCCAAGAAAGAGGGGGACCAGGGTTGCGCCTGTATGGCTACACCTTC. It encodes CASSQERGGPGLRLYGYTF.